The 9 T cell receptor beta chains below all came from one sample that was sequenced in a study of T cells in Graves' hyperthyroidism and ophthalmopathy. Amplified TCR beta CDR3 regions derived from RNA transcripts. With the HTBI primer set, the TCR CDR3 went through a first round of RT-PCR. TCRdb independently ran MiXCR on the multiplex PCR reads; one entry per CDR3 protein. The data hold 110,000 to 150,000 distinct CDR3 sequences, with roughly a fifth observed a single time. The specimen sequenced was blood. The receptors here all came from a woman between 50 and 59 years old with Graves' hyperthyroidism that later progressed to Graves' ophthalmopathy.

This chain connects TRBV6-9 to TRBJ2-2; D is possibly TRBD1 or TRBD2 (5 bases each). V shed 2 bases and J shed 6 bases, with 13 bases lying between them. The CDR3 runs to 15 residues. Germline CDR1 and CDR2: MNHGY and SVAAGI. CDR3 in amino acids: CASSYGRDLAGELFF. The CDR3 nucleotides are TGTGCCAGCAGTTATGGCAGGGACCTGGCCGGGGAGCTGTTTTTT.

The chain is built from TRBV27 and TRBJ1-1; tentatively, D is TRBD1 (6 bases). The CDR3 contains 13 residues. V dropped 6 bases and J dropped 1 base, with 9 bases sitting between them. Germline values: CDR1 MNHEY, CDR2 SMNVEV (reference sequence). The DNA for the CDR3 is TGTGCCAGCAGCGACAGGTGGAACACTGAAGCTTTCTTT. Translated, it gives CASSDRWNTEAFF.

In its sample, this clonotype was seen many times. V gene TRBV7-3 combines with J gene TRBJ2-1; D not resolved. Between the trimmed V and J ends, which lost 4 bases and 9 bases, there was a span of 10 bases. The CDR3 sequence is 12 residues long. Germline CDR1 reads SGHTA; CDR2 reads FQGTGA. The CDR3 spells CASSSLLGEQFF. The CDR3 DNA reads TGTGCCAGCAGCTCACTCTTGGGTGAGCAGTTCTTC.

This clonotype was detected many times. The V gene is TRBV20-1, the J gene TRBJ2-5; maybe TRBD1 (6 bases). The V gene's germline CDR1 is DFQATT and CDR2 SNEGSKA (reference sequence). This CDR3 comprises 14 residues. Trimming stripped 3 bases from V and 1 base from J, with 12 bases between. The CDR3 DNA sequence: TGCAGTGCTAGTCGCAGGGGTGGCCAAGAGACCCAGTACTTC. Protein: CSASRRGGQETQYF.

This clonotype was observed a few times. CDR3 nucleotides: TGTGCCAGCCGAGACCGGGCTGCCTACGAGCAGTACTTC. Translation gives CASRDRAAYEQYF. This chain connects TRBV19 to TRBJ2-7; no definite D call. V was trimmed by 9 bases and J by 2 bases, leaving 14 bases between them. In germline, CDR1 is LNHDA, CDR2 SQIVND (reference sequence). The CDR3 has 13 residues. Combining the CDR3 with reference TRBV19 and TRBJ2-7 gives the whole variable domain DGGITQSPKYLFRKEGQNVTLSCEQNLNHDAMYWYRQDPGQGLRLIYYSQIVNDFQKGDIAEGYSVSREKKESFPLTVTSAQKNPTAFYLCASRDRAAYEQYFGPGTRLTVT.

V is TRBV10-2 and J is TRBJ2-1; 10 nucleotides agree with TRBD1. J was trimmed by 8 bases and V by 4 bases; bases with no gene match: 2. CDR3 length: 13 residues. Germline assignment: CDR1 WSHSY and CDR2 SAAADI. The CDR3 bases are TGCGCCAGCAGTGTGACAGGGGGCTATGAGCAGTTCTTC. Protein product: CASSVTGGYEQFF.

This clonotype has a count of ten or more. This chain uses TRBV27 with TRBJ2-2, with D perhaps given as TRBD1 or TRBD2 (5 bases each). Per the germline V gene, CDR1 is MNHEY and CDR2 is SMNVEV (reference sequence). Trimming shortened V by 6 bases and J by 2 bases, and 22 bases separated the two germline ends. This CDR3 has 18 amino acids. The CDR3 is CASSTLGRGARNTGELFF. CDR3 coding DNA: TGTGCCAGCAGCACCCTTGGACGAGGGGCAAGAAACACCGGGGAGCTGTTTTTT.

There are many counts of this clonotype. The chain couples TRBV5-5 to TRBJ2-2; possibly TRBD1 or TRBD2 for D (5 bases each). V gave up 0 bases and J gave up 5 bases, with 5 bases separating them. From germline, CDR1 is SGHKS and CDR2 YYEKEE (reference sequence). The CDR3 contains 13 residues. The CDR3 sequence is CASSLGGTGELFF. CDR3 DNA sequence: TGTGCCAGCAGCTTGGGGGGGACCGGGGAGCTGTTTTTT.

In this sample, this clonotype turned up many times. CDR3 region: CASSPQGGGELFF. DNA of the CDR3: TGCGCCAGCAGCCCCCAGGGTGGCGGGGAGCTGTTTTTT. The chain couples TRBV5-1 to TRBJ2-2; tentatively, D is TRBD1 (5 bases). The CDR3 extends over 13 amino acids. Germline V CDR1 and CDR2: SGHRS, YFSETQ. V was shortened by 4 bases and J by 7 bases, with 11 bases between the two germline ends.